The 18 T cell receptor beta chains in this list originate from one sample, sequenced in a study of spatial heterogeneity in lung cancer (dated by TCRdb to between 2017 and 2020). Study-level results and caveats: A correlation was observed between the number of expanded intratumoral alpha and beta TCRs and the tumor nonsynonymous mutation count.

These receptors have no identified antigens. Taken with the paper, the label for time point translates to: sample taken at primary tumor resection. Libraries were constructed by 5' RACE. The sequencing machine was a NextSeq 500. The public reads were reprocessed in TCRdb via fastp at Q25 and MiXCR, keeping in-frame beta chains. Records with the same CDR3 protein are collapsed into one entry carrying the most frequent genes and DNA. The sample contains more than 1,000 distinct CDR3 sequences, roughly a quarter of them found a single time. Roughly 20% of the sample is held by the ten biggest clonotypes. Source: lung tumor tissue, taken at surgery. The receptors were gathered from a male donor with early-stage non-small cell lung cancer.

V and J are TRBV28 and TRBJ2-7; 11 nucleotides align to TRBD2. This CDR3 contains 15 residues. The V gene's germline CDR1 is MDHEN and CDR2 SYDVKM. With 7 bases clipped from V and 3 bases from J, the junction kept 8 bases outside the gene matches. CDR3 sequence (DNA): TGTGCCAGCACCCAACGACTAGCGGGGATCTACGAGCAGTACTTC. This sequence encodes CASTQRLAGIYEQYF.

The rearrangement links TRBV20-1 to TRBJ2-1; 7 bases line up with TRBD2. J was trimmed by 8 bases and V by 6 bases; bases with no gene match: 7. This CDR3 is 12 amino acids long. Germline V gives CDR1 DFQATT, CDR2 SNEGSKA (reference sequence). The DNA for the CDR3 is TGCAGTGCCCTGAGCCGGGGGGATGAGCAGTTCTTC. It yields the protein CSALSRGDEQFF.

This clonotype is termed large (0.1 to 1%). This chain joins TRBV6-2 or TRBV6-3 and TRBJ2-5; D is tentatively TRBD1 or TRBD2 (5 bases each). Germline V gene lookup returns CDR1 MNHEY and CDR2 SVGEGT. CDR3 length: 14 amino acids. V gave up 2 bases and J gave up 6 bases, with 13 bases separating them. CDR3 region: CASSYPGTQQTQYF. In DNA form, the CDR3 reads TGTGCCAGCAGTTACCCCGGGACCCAGCAGACCCAGTACTTC.

This clonotype is categorized as medium-sized. The V gene is TRBV28, the J gene TRBJ2-1; 7 bases match TRBD2. With 3 bases clipped from V and 10 bases from J, the junction kept 12 bases outside the gene matches. Germline CDR1 MDHEN, CDR2 SYDVKM. CDR3 length: 15 residues. Here the CDR3 reads CASSFPAGYKGEQFF. Written as DNA, the CDR3 is TGTGCCAGCAGTTTTCCAGCGGGGTACAAGGGGGAGCAGTTCTTC.

The chain carries TRBV12-3 or TRBV12-4 and TRBJ2-5, with D possibly TRBD1 on 6 matching bases. V was pared by 6 bases and J by 4 bases, with 9 bases between. The CDR3 totals 12 residues. CDR3 in amino acids: CASSPDRETQYF. Here the CDR3 DNA reads TGTGCCAGCAGCCCGGACAGAGAGACCCAGTACTTC.

This clonotype is large in the sample. The chain combines TRBV2 with TRBJ2-5, with D perhaps TRBD1 (5 bases). Germline values: CDR1 SNHLY, CDR2 FYNNEI. The CDR3 covers 14 residues. V lost 6 bases to trimming and J lost 6 bases, with 17 bases between them. The CDR3 reads CASSAQPGSKTQYF. The DNA for the CDR3 is TGTGCCAGCAGCGCCCAGCCAGGGTCGAAGACCCAGTACTTC. Full variable domain (outside the CDR3, taken from reference TRBV2 and TRBJ2-5): EPEVTQTPSHQVTQMGQEVILRCVPISNHLYFYWYRQILGQKVEFLVSFYNNEISEKSEIFDDQFSVERPDGSNFTLKIRSTKLEDSAMYFCASSAQPGSKTQYFGPGTRLLVL.

This clonotype is large. The rearrangement joins TRBV5-4 to TRBJ2-5; D might be TRBD1 or TRBD2, each matching 5 bases. Germline CDR1 and CDR2: SGHNT and YYREEE (reference sequence). CDR3 length: 13 residues. The germline V and J ends were trimmed by 1 base and 3 bases, with 7 bases remaining between them. The CDR3 sequence: CASSLLGEETQYF. In DNA, the CDR3 is TGTGCCAGCAGCTTGTTGGGGGAAGAGACCCAGTACTTC. Full variable domain (outside the CDR3, taken from reference TRBV5-4 and TRBJ2-5): ETGVTQSPTHLIKTRGQQVTLRCSSQSGHNTVSWYQQALGQGPQFIFQYYREEENGRGNFPPRFSGLQFPNYSSELNVNALELDDSALYLCASSLLGEETQYFGPGTRLLVL.

The V call is TRBV12-3 or TRBV12-4, the J call TRBJ2-1; TRBD2 matches at 16 bases. After removal of 4 bases from V and 12 bases from J, the junction contained 6 bases not matched to a gene. CDR3 length: 15 amino acids. The CDR3 region has the DNA TGTGCCAGCAGTTCCCAGGGACTAGCGGGAGGGCGGCAGTTCTTC. Translating gives CASSSQGLAGGRQFF.

The V gene is TRBV10-3, the J gene TRBJ2-7, with a possible D match to TRBD2 (5 bases). Trimming stripped 10 bases from V and 0 bases from J, with 16 bases between. The CDR3 has 14 amino acids. The germline CDR1 and CDR2 sequences are ENHRY and SYGVKD. In DNA, the CDR3 is TGTGCCACGTTAGCGCAAATGAACTCCTACGAGCAGTACTTC. It encodes CATLAQMNSYEQYF.

This clonotype has a count of ten or more. The CDR3 bases are TGTGCCAGCAGCCAAGATGATATGGCAGTAAGCTACCAAGAGACCCAGTACTTC. Its protein product is CASSQDDMAVSYQETQYF. This sequence joins TRBV3-1 and TRBJ2-5; D is unresolved. Germline V gene lookup returns CDR1 LGHDT and CDR2 YNNKEL (reference sequence). The V end was cut by 0 bases, the J end by 0 bases, with 17 bases between. This CDR3 comprises 18 residues.

This clonotype has just one count. This chain joins TRBV12-3 or TRBV12-4 and TRBJ2-7, with D possibly being TRBD2 (6 bases). V was trimmed by 8 bases and J by 6 bases, leaving 14 bases between them. This CDR3 contains 12 residues. The CDR3 spells CASGTAAREQYF. The CDR3 coding sequence is TGTGCCAGCGGGACTGCGGCTCGCGAGCAGTACTTC.

This clonotype qualifies as medium-sized (0.01 to 0.1%). The gene calls are TRBV2 and TRBJ2-5; perhaps D is TRBD1 or TRBD2 (5 bases each). CDR1 and CDR2 (germline): SNHLY, FYNNEI. The CDR3 has 13 residues. Trimming took off 2 bases at V and 14 bases at J, with 18 bases between the two ends. The CDR3 DNA follows: TGTGCCAGCAGTGAACAGGGTCCGGGCCGGGGCTACTTC. Its protein is CASSEQGPGRGYF.

V usage is TRBV6-6 and J usage is TRBJ2-1, with D unresolved. CDR1 is MNHNY, CDR2 SVGAGI, per germline (reference sequence). Trimming pared 4 bases from V and 3 bases from J, leaving 7 bases between. The CDR3 is 13 amino acids. CDR3 bases: TGTGCCAGCAGTTTAGAAAACTACAATGAGCAGTTCTTC. The encoded protein is CASSLENYNEQFF.

This chain uses TRBV19 with TRBJ2-7; D is unclear. CDR1 is LNHDA and CDR2 is SQIVND in the germline V gene (reference sequence). Trimming left V 3 bases short and J 1 base short, with 7 bases between. This CDR3 is built from 13 residues. CDR3 loop: CASSIGGSYEQYF. In DNA, the CDR3 is TGTGCCAGTAGTATCGGTGGGTCCTACGAGCAGTACTTC. Full variable domain (remainder filled in from reference TRBV19 and TRBJ2-7): DGGITQSPKYLFRKEGQNVTLSCEQNLNHDAMYWYRQDPGQGLRLIYYSQIVNDFQKGDIAEGYSVSREKKESFPLTVTSAQKNPTAFYLCASSIGGSYEQYFGPGTRLTVT.

This clonotype is labeled as hyperexpanded (1% or more). The chain is built from TRBV13 and TRBJ1-5; the D is unclear. The length of the CDR3 is 13 residues. The germline V gene encodes CDR1 PRHDT and CDR2 FYEKMQ (reference sequence). V gave up 0 bases and J gave up 4 bases, with 4 bases separating them. CDR3 loop: CASSLGQNQPQHF. CDR3 coding DNA: TGTGCCAGCAGCTTAGGACAAAATCAGCCCCAGCATTTT.

The sample holds a few counts of this clonotype. This rearrangement joins TRBV2 to TRBJ2-3; 12 nucleotides line up with TRBD2. Trimming cost V 4 bases and J 1 base; bases outside gene matches: 0. Germline V gives CDR1 SNHLY, CDR2 FYNNEI. This CDR3 region has 15 residues. The CDR3 sequence is CASSGLAGGTDTQYF. CDR3 nucleotide sequence: TGTGCCAGCAGTGGACTAGCGGGGGGCACAGATACGCAGTATTTT.

This clonotype is labeled large. This chain joins TRBV6-6 and TRBJ1-2, with D perhaps matching TRBD1 (5 bases). Looked up from germline, CDR1 is MNHNY and CDR2 is SVGAGI (reference sequence). This CDR3 has 15 amino acids. Trimming removed 3 bases at V and 2 bases at J, with 13 bases between. The CDR3, as DNA: TGTGCCAGCAGTTATACGCCCAGGGAAAACTATGGCTACACCTTC. Amino acid sequence: CASSYTPRENYGYTF.

This clonotype was seen a few times. This chain uses TRBV4-2 with TRBJ2-1; 12 bases are a match to TRBD2. The germline V gene has CDR1 LGHNA and CDR2 YNFKEQ. V shed 4 bases, J shed 10 bases, and the junction held 8 bases outside the gene matches. The CDR3 is 15 amino acids. The CDR3 reads CASSRLWTSGNEQFF. The CDR3 DNA reads as TGTGCCAGCAGCCGGTTGTGGACTAGCGGGAACGAGCAGTTCTTC.